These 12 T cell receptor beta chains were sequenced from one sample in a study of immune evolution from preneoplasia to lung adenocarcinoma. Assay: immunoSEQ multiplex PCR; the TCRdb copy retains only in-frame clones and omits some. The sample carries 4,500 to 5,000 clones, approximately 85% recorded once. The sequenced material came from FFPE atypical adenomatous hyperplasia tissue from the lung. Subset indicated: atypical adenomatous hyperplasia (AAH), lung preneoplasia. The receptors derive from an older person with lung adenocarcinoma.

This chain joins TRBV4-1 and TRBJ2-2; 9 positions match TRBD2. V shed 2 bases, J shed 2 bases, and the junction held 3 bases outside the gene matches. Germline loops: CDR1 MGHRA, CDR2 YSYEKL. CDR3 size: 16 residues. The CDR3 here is CASSQLAGTNTGELFF. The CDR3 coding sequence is TGCGCCAGCAGCCAACTAGCGGGAACCAACACCGGGGAGCTGTTTTTT.

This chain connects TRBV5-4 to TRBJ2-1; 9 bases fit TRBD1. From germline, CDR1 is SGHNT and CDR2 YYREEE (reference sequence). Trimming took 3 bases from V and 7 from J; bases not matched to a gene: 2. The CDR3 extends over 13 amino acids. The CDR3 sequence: CASSWDRENEQFF. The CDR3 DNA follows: TGTGCCAGCAGCTGGGACAGGGAGAATGAGCAGTTCTTC. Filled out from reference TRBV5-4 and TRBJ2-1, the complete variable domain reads ETGVTQSPTHLIKTRGQQVTLRCSSQSGHNTVSWYQQALGQGPQFIFQYYREEENGRGNFPPRFSGLQFPNYSSELNVNALELDDSALYLCASSWDRENEQFFGPGTRLTVL.

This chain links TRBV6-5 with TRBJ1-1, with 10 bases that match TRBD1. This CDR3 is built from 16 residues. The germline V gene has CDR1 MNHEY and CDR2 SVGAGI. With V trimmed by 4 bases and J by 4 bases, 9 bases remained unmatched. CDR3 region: CASSSGQGTRSTEAFF. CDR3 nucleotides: TGTGCCAGCAGTTCGGGACAGGGGACTAGGAGCACTGAAGCTTTCTTT.

The CDR3 spells CASSGDFNKLYEQYF. CDR3 sequence (DNA): TGCGCCAGCAGCGGGGACTTTAATAAACTCTACGAGCAGTACTTC. V gene TRBV5-1 combines with J gene TRBJ2-7; perhaps TRBD2 as D (6 bases). Germline CDR1 SGHRS, CDR2 YFSETQ. V was pared by 4 bases and J by 3 bases, with 17 bases between. The CDR3 extends over 15 amino acids.

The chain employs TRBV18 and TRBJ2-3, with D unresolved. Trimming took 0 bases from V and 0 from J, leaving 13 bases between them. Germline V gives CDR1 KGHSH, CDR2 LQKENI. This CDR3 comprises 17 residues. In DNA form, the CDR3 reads TGTGCCAGCTCACCACCGGTCCCGGTAGCTAGCACAGATACGCAGTATTTT. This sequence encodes CASSPPVPVASTDTQYF.

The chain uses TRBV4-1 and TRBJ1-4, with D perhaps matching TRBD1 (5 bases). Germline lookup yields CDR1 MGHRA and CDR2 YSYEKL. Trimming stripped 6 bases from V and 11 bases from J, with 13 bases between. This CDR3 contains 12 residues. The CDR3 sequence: CASRPNEGKLFF. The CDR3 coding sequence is TGCGCCAGCAGGCCCAACGAGGGGAAACTGTTTTTT.

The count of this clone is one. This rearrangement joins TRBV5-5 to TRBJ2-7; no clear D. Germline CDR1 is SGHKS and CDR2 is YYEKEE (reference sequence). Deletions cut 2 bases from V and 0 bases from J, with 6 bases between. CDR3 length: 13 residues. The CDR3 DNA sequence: TGTGCCAGCAGCTTCCTGAGCTCCTACGAGCAGTACTTC. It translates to CASSFLSSYEQYF.

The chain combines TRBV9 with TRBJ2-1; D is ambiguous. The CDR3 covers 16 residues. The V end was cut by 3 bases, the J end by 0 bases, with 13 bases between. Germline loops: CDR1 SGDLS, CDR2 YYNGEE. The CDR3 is CASSASDWSSYNEQFF. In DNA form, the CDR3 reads TGTGCCAGCAGCGCTTCAGACTGGTCCTCCTACAATGAGCAGTTCTTC.

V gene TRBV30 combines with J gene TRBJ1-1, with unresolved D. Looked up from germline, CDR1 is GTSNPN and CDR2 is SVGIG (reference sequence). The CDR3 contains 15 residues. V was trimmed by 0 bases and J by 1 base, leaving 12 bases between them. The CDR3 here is CAWSVIGRANTEAFF. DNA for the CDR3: TGTGCCTGGAGTGTAATTGGGAGAGCGAACACTGAAGCTTTCTTT.

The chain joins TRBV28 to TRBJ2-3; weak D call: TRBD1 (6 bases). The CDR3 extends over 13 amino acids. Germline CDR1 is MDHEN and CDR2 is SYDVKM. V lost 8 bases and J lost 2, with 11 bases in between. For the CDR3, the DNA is TGTGCCAGCTATGAGGGACACACAGATACGCAGTATTTT. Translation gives CASYEGHTDTQYF.

The CDR3 DNA reads as TGCGCCAGCAGCTTCCTCCGCGGGACAGGGAAATCTGATGAGCAGTTCTTC. Amino acids: CASSFLRGTGKSDEQFF. V is TRBV5-1 and J is TRBJ2-1, with 9 bases aligning to TRBD1. The germline gives CDR1 SGHRS, CDR2 YFSETQ. Trimming took 2 bases from V and 8 from J; bases not matched to a gene: 14. The CDR3 is 17 amino acids.

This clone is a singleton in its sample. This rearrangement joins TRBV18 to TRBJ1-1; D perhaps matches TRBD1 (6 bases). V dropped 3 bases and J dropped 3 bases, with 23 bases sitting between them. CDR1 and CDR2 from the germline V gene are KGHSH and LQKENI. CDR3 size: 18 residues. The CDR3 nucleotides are TGTGCCAGCTCACCGAGACGACAGGTTTCCCATGGGTACACTGAAGCTTTCTTT. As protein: CASSPRRQVSHGYTEAFF. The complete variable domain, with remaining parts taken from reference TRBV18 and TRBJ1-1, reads NAGVMQNPRHLVRRRGQEARLRCSPMKGHSHVYWYRQLPEEGLKFMVYLQKENIIDESGMPKERFSAEFPKEGPSILRIQQVVRGDSAAYFCASSPRRQVSHGYTEAFFGQGTRLTVV.